This T cell receptor beta chain was documented in a study of cytotoxic CD8 clonotypes in ibrutinib-treated CLL. Broader study findings: Public clonotypes, rarely seen, contracted or held steady on treatment. Sampling schedules were unmatched across sustained-remission and progressing patients.

To note about this clone: What it recognizes is unknown. Within the sample, other DNA sequences also encode this same CDR3.

Frozen PBMC stocks contributed approximately 1.9 micrograms of genomic DNA to the TCR beta libraries. TCRdb's copy holds only in-frame clones and misses some; the assay was immunoSEQ multiplex PCR. The table has about 7,600 clones, under 85% seen once. Trimming cost V 4 bases and J 2 bases, with 14 bases left between them. The germline V gene has CDR1 SGHTA and CDR2 FQGNSA. CDR3 size: 16 residues. Sample: PBMCs, taken before ibrutinib treatment. V usage is TRBV7-2 and J usage is TRBJ2-2; D may be TRBD1 (6 bases). The receptor was derived from a human donor with chronic lymphocytic leukemia. CDR3: CASSSTGTTNTGELFF. The CDR3 DNA reads TGTGCCAGCAGCTCCACCGGGACAACCAACACCGGGGAGCTGTTTTTT.